The 28 T cell receptor beta chains listed next were all sequenced from one sample in a study of T cells in Graves' hyperthyroidism and ophthalmopathy. Amplified TCR beta CDR3 regions derived from RNA transcripts. With the HTBI primer set, the TCR CDR3 went through a first round of RT-PCR. Using its own MiXCR run on the multiplex PCR reads, TCRdb lists one record per CDR3 protein. The table shows 610,000 or so distinct CDR3 sequences, with just over 45% occurring only once. The specimen sequenced was peripheral blood or thyroid tissue (not recorded which). The receptors stem from a young woman with Graves' hyperthyroidism.

This clonotype was counted many times. This chain links TRBV29-1 with TRBJ2-5; D might be TRBD2 (6 bases). The germline gives CDR1 SQVTM, CDR2 ANQGSEA. The CDR3 totals 12 residues. Trimming cost V 5 bases and J 2 bases, with 9 bases left between them. For the CDR3, the DNA is TGCAGCGTTCAGACTAGTCAAGAGACCCAGTACTTC. Its protein product is CSVQTSQETQYF. The full variable domain, its missing parts supplied by reference TRBV29-1 and TRBJ2-5, is SAVISQKPSRDICQRGTSLTIQCQVDSQVTMMFWYRQQPGQSLTLIATANQGSEATYESGFVIDKFPISRPNLTFSTLTVSNMSPEDSSIYLCSVQTSQETQYFGPGTRLLVL.

Regarding this clonotype: Since a much larger clone is just one base distant, this may be a read error. The V call is TRBV11-3, the J call TRBJ2-7; D not resolved. The CDR3 runs 14 residues. Germline CDR1 reads SGHNT; CDR2 reads YENEEA. CDR3 sequence (DNA): TGTGCCAGCGGCTTAACGGTCCTGTCCTACGAGCAGTACTTC. Translating it yields CASGLTVLSYEQYF.

There are many counts of this clonotype. The chain uses TRBV19 and TRBJ1-4; no clear D gene. There are 13 residues in the CDR3. The germline V gene has CDR1 LNHDA and CDR2 SQIVND (reference sequence). V was shortened by 5 bases and J by 10 bases, with 14 bases between the two germline ends. Here the CDR3 reads CASSSTNYGKLFF. The CDR3 DNA follows: TGTGCCAGTAGTTCGACTAATTACGGAAAACTGTTTTTT.

In its sample, this clonotype was seen once. The chain uses TRBV7-6 and TRBJ1-4; TRBD1 might be the D (5 bases). Germline loops: CDR1 SGHVS, CDR2 FNYEAQ. V shed 5 bases and J shed 10 bases, with 20 bases lying between them. CDR3 length equals 15 residues. CDR3 in DNA: TGTGCCAGCAGCCGTTACGGGGGAACTGTTGGAAAACTGTTTTTT. Protein: CASSRYGGTVGKLFF. Supplemented by reference TRBV7-6 and TRBJ1-4, the full variable domain reads GAGVSQSPRYKVTKRGQDVALRCDPISGHVSLYWYRQALGQGPEFLTYFNYEAQQDKSGLPNDRFSAERPEGSISTLTIQRTEQRDSAMYRCASSRYGGTVGKLFFGSGTQLSVL.

As for this clonotype: A read error may produce the germline difference seen at one junction end. V is TRBV10-1 and J is TRBJ2-7, with unresolved D. The CDR3 covers 13 residues. Germline V gene data show CDR1 as WNHNN and CDR2 as SYGVQD (reference sequence). CDR3 amino acids: CATRRGPRYGQYF. As DNA, the CDR3 is TGTGCCACCAGACGAGGTCCCAGGTACGGGCAGTACTTC.

This clonotype was picked up a small number of times. J is TRBJ1-5 and V is TRBV2; D is unresolved. Germline V CDR1 and CDR2: SNHLY, FYNNEI. V lost 4 bases and J 4 bases, leaving 8 bases between the germline ends. The CDR3 sequence is 13 residues long. CDR3 nucleotide sequence: TGTGCCAGCAGTGTAATGGAGAATCAGCCCCAGCATTTT. Protein: CASSVMENQPQHF.

This clonotype was counted ten times or more. The chain employs TRBV12-3 or TRBV12-4 and TRBJ1-2; 8 bases match TRBD1. This CDR3 region has 16 residues. Trimming at V came to 3 bases and at J to 3 bases, leaving 9 bases not matched to a gene. The CDR3 coding sequence is TGTGCCAGCAGTTTTTGGCGCCCGACAGGGGACTATGGCTACACCTTC. Amino acids: CASSFWRPTGDYGYTF.

This clonotype was found a few times. This may arise from a read error, as a much more abundant clone is one base away. V is TRBV7-3 and J is TRBJ2-7, with 8 positions matching TRBD2. Germline V gene lookup returns CDR1 SGHTA and CDR2 FQGTGA. V dropped 3 bases and J dropped 7; count of bases not matched to a gene: 8. This CDR3 region has 14 residues. The CDR3 sequence: CASSFSGNSNEQYF. Here the CDR3 DNA reads TGTGCCAGCAGCTTTAGCGGGAACAGTAATGAGCAGTACTTC.

This clonotype was counted only a few times. The gene calls are TRBV29-1 and TRBJ2-3; D gene uncertain. CDR1 and CDR2 (germline): SQVTM, ANQGSEA. V lost 3 bases to trimming and J lost 3 bases, with 4 bases between them. The CDR3 extends over 11 amino acids. CDR3 DNA: TGCAGCGTTGATCAGACAGATACGCAGTATTTT. This gives the protein CSVDQTDTQYF.

The rearrangement joins TRBV5-5 to TRBJ1-2, with TRBD1 matching over 11 bases. The germline gives CDR1 SGHKS, CDR2 YYEKEE (reference sequence). V gave up 10 bases and J gave up 6 bases; unmatched junction bases: 8. CDR3 length: 13 residues. In nucleotides, the CDR3 is TGTGCCTGCAATCCGGGACAGGGGGATGGCTACACCTTC. Translated, it gives CACNPGQGDGYTF.

The chain recombines TRBV5-1 with TRBJ1-1; the D is unclear. Germline V CDR1 and CDR2: SGHRS, YFSETQ. The CDR3 extends over 14 amino acids. Trimming cost V 0 bases and J 14 bases, with 20 bases left between them. CDR3: CASSLGASANEQFF. In nucleotides, the CDR3 is TGCGCCAGCAGCTTGGGGGCTAGCGCAAATGAGCAGTTCTTT.

The chain carries TRBV6-4 and TRBJ1-1; the D gene is possibly TRBD1 (5 bases). Trimming took off 5 bases at V and 3 bases at J, with 19 bases between the two ends. Germline loops: CDR1 MRHNA, CDR2 SNTAGT. The CDR3 has 16 amino acids. The CDR3 region has the DNA TGTGCCAGCAGTCCCGGGACTTCCTATCGGGACACTGAAGCTTTCTTT. It translates to CASSPGTSYRDTEAFF.

At least ten counts were recorded for this clonotype. This chain connects TRBV7-6 to TRBJ1-3; D uncertain. V was trimmed by 3 bases and J by 8 bases, leaving 5 bases between them. The V gene's germline CDR1 is SGHVS and CDR2 FNYEAQ. The CDR3 totals 11 residues. The CDR3 DNA follows: TGTGCCAGCAGCTTTCGGGACACCATATATTTT. Translation: CASSFRDTIYF.

This clonotype has only a few counts. The chain employs TRBV30 and TRBJ1-4; D is unclear. The CDR3 contains 14 residues. With 1 base removed from V and 0 bases from J, the gap between germline ends came to 6 bases. Germline V gene data show CDR1 as GTSNPN and CDR2 as SVGIG (reference sequence). In DNA, the CDR3 is TGTGCCTGGAGTGACTTCCCAACTAATGAAAAACTGTTTTTT. It codes for CAWSDFPTNEKLFF.

J is TRBJ1-2 and V is TRBV20-1; the match to TRBD1 covers 9 bases. V shed 2 bases and J 7 bases; nucleotides not matched to a gene: 8. CDR1 and CDR2 (germline): DFQATT, SNEGSKA (reference sequence). The CDR3 runs to 14 residues. CDR3 sequence (DNA): TGCAGTGCTAGACGGGGACAGGGCGTCCCTGGCTACACCTTC. Its translation is CSARRGQGVPGYTF.

The rearrangement uses TRBV6-4 and TRBJ2-5; 7 nucleotides line up with TRBD1. CDR1 is MRHNA, CDR2 SNTAGT, per germline. J was trimmed by 1 base and V by 2 bases; bases with no gene match: 7. CDR3 size: 16 residues. CDR3 loop: CASSDPMDRPQETQYF. CDR3 coding DNA: TGTGCCAGCAGTGACCCGATGGACAGGCCCCAAGAGACCCAGTACTTC.

The chain uses TRBV2 and TRBJ1-5; D call uncertain. CDR3 length equals 15 residues. The V end lost 6 bases, the J end lost 2 bases, and 14 bases lay between the germline ends. Germline V gene lookup returns CDR1 SNHLY and CDR2 FYNNEI. CDR3 DNA: TGTGCCAGCAGCGCGACAATCAGCCGCAATCAGCCCCAGCATTTT. This translates into CASSATISRNQPQHF.

This rearrangement joins TRBV20-1 to TRBJ2-5; D is undetermined. Trimming cost V 1 base and J 0 bases, with 9 bases left between them. Germline V lookup: CDR1 DFQATT, CDR2 SNEGSKA (reference sequence). This CDR3 is built from 14 residues. The CDR3 bases are TGCAGTGCTAGAGGACATTCGTACCAAGAGACCCAGTACTTC. Protein product: CSARGHSYQETQYF.

Notes on this clonotype: This is likely a read error, given that the CDR3 carries no conserved phenylalanine or tryptophan at its end. It is unclear where the CDR3 begins or ends on the DNA, so no DNA is shown, and the CDR3 is as TCRdb lists it. The chain is built from TRBV12-3 or TRBV12-4 and TRBJ2-7; TRBD1 reflects the table's D call only, with no check against the DNA. Inclusive of both ends, the CDR3 amounts to 9 amino acids. The CDR3 sequence: CASSLTWDR.

There are many counts of this clonotype. V gene TRBV7-6 combines with J gene TRBJ2-6, with D possibly being TRBD1 or TRBD2 (6 bases each). The CDR3 covers 17 residues. Germline V CDR1 and CDR2: SGHVS, FNYEAQ. V was shortened by 5 bases and J by 4 bases, with 18 bases between the two germline ends. The CDR3 bases are TGTGCCAGCAGCCCAAGCCCGGGGGCGCACGGGGCCAACGTCCTGACTTTC. Its protein is CASSPSPGAHGANVLTF.

This clonotype was recorded many times. The rearrangement joins TRBV4-3 to TRBJ2-2; D unclear. From germline, CDR1 is LGHNA and CDR2 YSLEER. Trimming stripped 1 base from V and 4 bases from J, with 7 bases between. This CDR3 comprises 14 residues. The CDR3 here is CASSQGLPTGELFF. As DNA, the CDR3 is TGCGCCAGCAGCCAAGGACTCCCCACCGGGGAGCTGTTTTTT.

This clonotype was counted between two and nine times. The rearrangement uses TRBV20-1 and TRBJ2-1; the D gene is possibly TRBD2 (6 bases). From germline, CDR1 is DFQATT and CDR2 SNEGSKA (reference sequence). CDR3 length: 14 amino acids. V shed 4 bases and J shed 4 bases, with 14 bases lying between them. CDR3 sequence: CSAKRASSYNEQFF. The CDR3 bases are TGCAGTGCTAAGCGGGCATCTTCTTACAATGAGCAGTTCTTC.

In nucleotides, the CDR3 is TGTGCCAGCGGGGCAGGGGGGACTAGAGCCCAGCATTTT. Its protein product is CASGAGGTRAQHF. The V and J genes are TRBV12-3 or TRBV12-4 and TRBJ1-5, with 7 bases identical to TRBD1. Germline trimming cut 8 bases from V and 11 bases from J; bases unmatched to any gene: 12. The CDR3 length is 13 residues.

The rearrangement uses TRBV15 and TRBJ1-2; no firm D call. The germline V and J ends were trimmed by 6 bases and 4 bases, with 12 bases remaining between them. The germline V gene encodes CDR1 LNHNV and CDR2 YYDKDF (reference sequence). The CDR3 extends over 13 amino acids. The CDR3 region has the DNA TGTGCCACCAGTGATGTAGGGTCCTATGGCTACACCTTC. Translation: CATSDVGSYGYTF. Full variable domain (rest looked up from reference TRBV15 and TRBJ1-2): DAMVIQNPRYQVTQFGKPVTLSCSQTLNHNVMYWYQQKSSQAPKLLFHYYDKDFNNEADTPDNFQSRRPNTSFCFLDIRSPGLGDTAMYLCATSDVGSYGYTFGSGTRLTVV.

The chain recombines TRBV29-1 with TRBJ1-5, with D perhaps matching TRBD1 (5 bases). Germline CDR1 SQVTM, CDR2 ANQGSEA. V gave up 3 bases and J gave up 7 bases, with 10 bases separating them. This CDR3 has 12 amino acids. The CDR3 DNA follows: TGCAGCGTTGAGGGGGGGTTGCAGCCCCAGCATTTT. Protein sequence: CSVEGGLQPQHF.

This clonotype appeared many times. In DNA form, the CDR3 reads TGCGCCAGCAGCCTTGGGCCAGCCGCAACTAATGAAAAACTGTTTTTT. It specifies CASSLGPAATNEKLFF. The rearrangement joins TRBV4-3 to TRBJ1-4, with D unclear. V was cut by 4 bases and J by 0 bases, with 12 bases left in between. This CDR3 is 16 amino acids long. Germline CDR1 and CDR2: LGHNA and YSLEER.

The V and J genes are TRBV7-8 and TRBJ2-7, with 7 bases lining up with TRBD2. V trimming: 2 bases; J trimming: 0 bases; junction bases outside the gene matches: 10. Germline CDR1 SGHVS, CDR2 FQNEAQ. The length of the CDR3 is 17 residues. DNA of the CDR3: TGTGCCAGCAGCTTATTAGGGCTAGCGGAAATCTCCTACGAGCAGTACTTC. Translation: CASSLLGLAEISYEQYF.

V is TRBV29-1 and J is TRBJ1-4; D is perhaps TRBD1 (5 bases). Trimming cost V 3 bases and J 7 bases, with 9 bases left between them. This CDR3 spans 12 amino acids. In germline, CDR1 is SQVTM, CDR2 ANQGSEA. The CDR3 protein is CSVEGVSEKLFF. The CDR3 coding sequence is TGCAGCGTTGAGGGGGTATCTGAAAAACTGTTTTTT.